The 4 T cell receptor beta chains reported below all come from one sample, sequenced in a study of chemoradiotherapy in HPV16-positive cancers. Using immunoSEQ multiplex PCR, the repertoire was profiled, and TCRdb retains in-frame clones only, with some absent. This table has more than 20,000 clones, approximately 83% appearing once. The sample here was blood, taken from a patient who underwent chemoradiotherapy. These receptors were obtained from a human donor with HPV-associated anogenital cancer.

The V gene is TRBV9, the J gene TRBJ2-1; 8 nucleotides line up with TRBD2. The CDR3 sequence is 17 residues long. The V and J ends lost 1 base and 7 bases, in that order; junction bases with no gene match: 13. Germline V lookup: CDR1 SGDLS, CDR2 YYNGEE. CDR3 loop: CASSVPDGASGSNEQFF. The CDR3 DNA reads TGTGCCAGCAGCGTACCGGACGGGGCTAGCGGGTCAAATGAGCAGTTCTTC. Drawing the rest from reference TRBV9 and TRBJ2-1, the complete variable domain is DSGVTQTPKHLITATGQRVTLRCSPRSGDLSVYWYQQSLDQGLQFLIQYYNGEERAKGNILERFSAQQFPDLHSELNLSSLELGDSALYFCASSVPDGASGSNEQFFGPGTRLTVL.

The V gene is TRBV6-6, the J gene TRBJ1-3; D call uncertain. The V and J ends lost 6 bases and 0 bases respectively, with 12 bases between them. The CDR3 contains 15 residues. From germline, CDR1 is MNHNY and CDR2 SVGAGI (reference sequence). CDR3 nucleotide sequence: TGTGCCAGCAGCTCTATCCCTGGCTCTGGAAACACCATATATTTT. This encodes CASSSIPGSGNTIYF.

This CDR3 is CASSQDGGYEQYF. The CDR3 nucleotides read TGTGCCAGCAGCCAAGACGGGGGGTACGAGCAGTACTTC. The V gene is TRBV4-2, the J gene TRBJ2-7; 7 nucleotides agree with TRBD2. CDR1 is LGHNA and CDR2 is YNFKEQ in the germline V gene. The CDR3 extends over 13 amino acids. Trimming took 0 bases from V and 4 from J; bases not matched to a gene: 0.

The J gene is TRBJ1-6, the V gene TRBV19, with D hard to call. CDR1 is LNHDA and CDR2 is SQIVND in the germline V gene (reference sequence). Trimming pared 7 bases from V and 7 bases from J, leaving 8 bases between. This CDR3 spans 12 amino acids. The CDR3 DNA follows: TGTGCCAGTAAGTTAGAGAATTCACCCCTCCACTTT. Protein: CASKLENSPLHF.